The 27 T cell receptor beta chains presented below share a single source sample, sequenced in a study of glioma-infiltrating T cells after dendritic cell vaccination. Clones were sequenced by immunoSEQ multiplex PCR, and TCRdb holds only the in-frame ones, with some missing. Here the sample spans around 90,000 clones, about 79% being singletons. The sample here was blood, taken before dendritic cell vaccination. These receptors came from a human donor with glioblastoma.

The chain carries TRBV6-1 and TRBJ2-1; D is undetermined. V lost 8 bases to trimming and J lost 7 bases, with 9 bases between them. Germline V gene sequence: CDR1 MNHNS, CDR2 SASEGT. This CDR3 region has 11 residues. CDR3 DNA: TGTGCCAGCTCTGAGGTAAATGAGCAGTTCTTC. This encodes CASSEVNEQFF.

The CDR3 protein is CASGLRGITGYTF. CDR3 in DNA: TGTGCTAGTGGTTTGAGGGGTATTACCGGCTACACCTTC. The chain is built from TRBV12-5 and TRBJ1-2, with D perhaps TRBD1 (5 bases). Germline assignment: CDR1 LGHNT and CDR2 FRNRAP. The CDR3 length is 13 residues. The V and J ends lost 2 bases and 8 bases respectively, with 12 bases between them.

The chain links TRBV5-6 to TRBJ1-1; D is unclear. Germline CDR1 is SGHDT and CDR2 is YYEEEE. The length of the CDR3 is 14 residues. Trimming shortened V by 1 base and J by 0 bases, and 7 bases separated the two germline ends. The CDR3 DNA reads TGTGCCAGCAGCTTGCCCGGGTTGAACACTGAAGCTTTCTTT. Encoded protein: CASSLPGLNTEAFF.

The chain couples TRBV7-8 to TRBJ1-5; D possibly corresponds to TRBD1 (5 bases). The CDR3 is made up of 12 amino acids. Germline values: CDR1 SGHVS, CDR2 FQNEAQ. V lost 2 bases and J 7 bases, leaving 6 bases between the germline ends. Here the CDR3 DNA reads TGTGCCAGCAGCTTACGGGGGCAGCCCCAGCATTTT. It specifies CASSLRGQPQHF.

The chain carries TRBV7-6 and TRBJ2-3; D unclear. Per germline, CDR1 SGHVS and CDR2 FNYEAQ. This CDR3 is built from 15 residues. Trimming removed 2 bases from V and 5 bases from J, with 14 bases in between. CDR3 sequence reads: CASSLWLSSLDTQYF. As DNA, the CDR3 is TGTGCCAGCAGCTTATGGCTTTCTAGTTTAGATACGCAGTATTTT. The complete variable domain, with remaining parts taken from reference TRBV7-6 and TRBJ2-3, reads GAGVSQSPRYKVTKRGQDVALRCDPISGHVSLYWYRQALGQGPEFLTYFNYEAQQDKSGLPNDRFSAERPEGSISTLTIQRTEQRDSAMYRCASSLWLSSLDTQYFGPGTRLTVL.

The chain uses TRBV5-6 and TRBJ2-1, with a tentative D call TRBD1 (5 bases). The length of the CDR3 is 15 residues. Germline CDR1 and CDR2: SGHDT and YYEEEE. The V and J ends lost 0 bases and 0 bases respectively, with 7 bases between them. CDR3 in amino acids: CASSLAGISYNEQFF. Here the CDR3 DNA reads TGTGCCAGCAGCTTGGCAGGGATCTCCTACAATGAGCAGTTCTTC.

This rearrangement joins TRBV7-3 to TRBJ1-2; TRBD1 is a possible D gene (5 bases). The CDR3 length is 14 residues. Germline CDR1 is SGHTA and CDR2 is FQGTGA. V dropped 8 bases and J dropped 1 base, with 14 bases sitting between them. This CDR3 reads CASGLGGSNYGYTF. CDR3 coding DNA: TGTGCCAGCGGACTGGGGGGGAGTAACTATGGCTACACCTTC.

This chain joins TRBV5-8 and TRBJ2-7; 9 nucleotides line up with TRBD1. J was trimmed by 3 bases and V by 3 bases; bases with no gene match: 4. This CDR3 has 14 amino acids. CDR1 is SGHTS, CDR2 YDEGEE, per germline. The DNA for the CDR3 is TGTGCCAGCAGCTGGGGACAGGGAGTCTACGAGCAGTACTTC. Its translation: CASSWGQGVYEQYF.

The genes are TRBV10-2 and TRBJ2-5, with D possibly TRBD2 on 6 matching bases. CDR1 WSHSY and CDR2 SAAADI come from the germline V gene. The CDR3 contains 14 residues. V gave up 6 bases and J gave up 4 bases, with 15 bases separating them. The CDR3 DNA reads TGCGCCAGCAGGGGAGACCTGCGGGGAGAGACCCAGTACTTC. As protein: CASRGDLRGETQYF.

This chain connects TRBV7-4 to TRBJ2-7; D gene uncertain. Germline loops: CDR1 SGHVT, CDR2 SQSDAQ. V was clipped by 5 bases and J by 2 bases, with 7 bases between them. This CDR3 spans 12 amino acids. The CDR3 coding sequence is TGTGCCAGCAGCCCCAGTCCCTACGAGCAGTACTTC. As protein: CASSPSPYEQYF.

The chain has TRBV15 and TRBJ1-4; D is ambiguous. V gave up 5 bases and J gave up 2 bases, with 12 bases separating them. CDR1 and CDR2 (germline): LNHNV, YYDKDF (reference sequence). The CDR3 is made up of 15 amino acids. The CDR3 sequence: CATSLGRKTNEKLFF. Written as DNA, the CDR3 is TGTGCCACCAGCCTTGGGAGGAAGACTAATGAAAAACTGTTTTTT.

This chain joins TRBV11-3 and TRBJ2-2; no reliable D call. CDR1 and CDR2 (germline): SGHNT, YENEEA. With 5 bases removed from V and 2 bases from J, the gap between germline ends came to 3 bases. The CDR3 is made up of 12 amino acids. As DNA, the CDR3 is TGTGCCAGCAGCCTTAACACCGGGGAGCTGTTTTTT. It specifies CASSLNTGELFF.

This sequence joins TRBV6-1 and TRBJ1-2; 8 bases are shared with TRBD1. Germline V gene lookup returns CDR1 MNHNS and CDR2 SASEGT. The V gene end was trimmed by 6 bases and the J gene end by 7 bases; junction bases not matched to a gene: 10. The CDR3 sequence is 14 residues long. The CDR3 sequence: CASSLTGGLGGYTF. The CDR3 DNA follows: TGTGCCAGCAGCCTAACAGGGGGGTTAGGTGGCTACACCTTC.

This rearrangement joins TRBV5-4 to TRBJ2-5, with D hard to call. The V and J ends lost 3 bases and 4 bases respectively, with 10 bases between them. Germline loops: CDR1 SGHNT, CDR2 YYREEE (reference sequence). The CDR3 consists of 13 residues. The CDR3 is CASSSLEAETQYF. The DNA for the CDR3 is TGTGCCAGCAGCTCCTTAGAGGCAGAGACCCAGTACTTC. The variable domain in full, with the rest retrieved from reference TRBV5-4 and TRBJ2-5, is ETGVTQSPTHLIKTRGQQVTLRCSSQSGHNTVSWYQQALGQGPQFIFQYYREEENGRGNFPPRFSGLQFPNYSSELNVNALELDDSALYLCASSSLEAETQYFGPGTRLLVL.

The J gene is TRBJ2-3, the V gene TRBV18; a weak D match, TRBD2 (6 bases). The CDR3 has 17 residues. Germline V CDR1 and CDR2: KGHSH, LQKENI. V lost 3 bases, J lost 0 bases, and 16 bases lay in between. CDR3 sequence: CASSPSTSRGSTDTQYF. The CDR3 DNA is TGTGCCAGCTCACCTTCGACTAGTAGGGGTAGCACAGATACGCAGTATTTT.

The genes are TRBV30 and TRBJ2-5, with TRBD2 matching over 7 bases. V was pared by 0 bases and J by 3 bases, with 7 bases of the junction left unmatched. Germline V gives CDR1 GTSNPN, CDR2 SVGIG (reference sequence). The CDR3 is 15 amino acids. The CDR3 DNA sequence: TGTGCCTGGAGTGTGGGAGGGTTTGCGAAAGAGACCCAGTACTTC. Translating it yields CAWSVGGFAKETQYF.

This rearrangement joins TRBV7-6 to TRBJ2-7, with a weak D call TRBD1 (6 bases). V was shortened by 3 bases and J by 1 base, with 16 bases between the two germline ends. This CDR3 is built from 16 residues. Germline CDR1 reads SGHVS; CDR2 reads FNYEAQ. The DNA for the CDR3 is TGTGCCAGCAGCTTTGAAACAGGGCTCTCTTCCTACGAGCAGTACTTC. Its protein product is CASSFETGLSSYEQYF.

This clone was observed a handful of times. The chain joins TRBV18 to TRBJ2-3; 7 bases align to TRBD2. CDR1 KGHSH and CDR2 LQKENI come from the germline V gene. The trim removed 0 bases at V and 2 bases at J, leaving 2 bases unmatched. The CDR3 extends over 15 amino acids. Written as DNA, the CDR3 is TGTGCCAGCTCACCACCGGGGGGGGACACAGATACGCAGTATTTT. Amino acids: CASSPPGGDTDTQYF.

J is TRBJ2-7 and V is TRBV6-5; a possible D gene is TRBD1 (5 bases). Germline CDR1 reads MNHEY; CDR2 reads SVGAGI. CDR3 length equals 15 residues. Trimming took 5 bases from V and 7 from J, leaving 21 bases between them. CDR3: CASSVSAGMAMEQYF. The CDR3 DNA sequence: TGTGCCAGCAGTGTTAGTGCAGGGATGGCGATGGAGCAGTACTTC.

A single count supports this clone. The V call is TRBV19, the J call TRBJ1-2; D is unclear. Germline CDR1 LNHDA, CDR2 SQIVND (reference sequence). The CDR3 spans 15 residues. V dropped 3 bases and J dropped 0 bases, with 11 bases sitting between them. CDR3: CASSIVSNTNYGYTF. The DNA for the CDR3 is TGTGCCAGTAGTATTGTCAGTAATACTAACTATGGCTACACCTTC. Variable domain in full (rest from reference TRBV19 and TRBJ1-2): DGGITQSPKYLFRKEGQNVTLSCEQNLNHDAMYWYRQDPGQGLRLIYYSQIVNDFQKGDIAEGYSVSREKKESFPLTVTSAQKNPTAFYLCASSIVSNTNYGYTFGSGTRLTVV.

V is TRBV5-1 and J is TRBJ2-7; a possible D gene is TRBD1 (5 bases). CDR3 length: 14 residues. CDR1 SGHRS and CDR2 YFSETQ come from the germline V gene. The germline V and J ends were trimmed by 4 bases and 0 bases, with 11 bases remaining between them. The DNA for the CDR3 is TGCGCCAGCAGCCCGCAGGGAAGCTCCTACGAGCAGTACTTC. Its protein is CASSPQGSSYEQYF.

This sequence joins TRBV6-5 and TRBJ1-2, with D uncertain. The CDR3 is 14 amino acids. Trimming left V 5 bases short and J 3 bases short, with 13 bases between. CDR1 MNHEY and CDR2 SVGAGI come from the germline V gene. The CDR3 sequence: CASSEEGRYYGYTF. The CDR3 region has the DNA TGTGCCAGCAGTGAAGAGGGCAGATACTATGGCTACACCTTC.

The chain combines TRBV6-6 with TRBJ2-1; 8 bases agree with TRBD1. CDR3 length equals 16 residues. The V gene's germline CDR1 is MNHNY and CDR2 SVGAGI (reference sequence). V lost 0 bases to trimming and J lost 7 bases; unmatched junction nucleotides: 8. DNA for the CDR3: TGTGCCAGCAGTTACTCGGGGCAGGGGGCGAAGAATGAGCAGTTCTTC. This translates into CASSYSGQGAKNEQFF.

The table lists this clone with a few counts. The V call is TRBV27, the J call TRBJ1-1; a weak D match, TRBD1 (5 bases). Germline assignment: CDR1 MNHEY and CDR2 SMNVEV (reference sequence). Trimming shortened V by 8 bases and J by 0 bases, and 22 bases separated the two germline ends. The CDR3 has 17 residues. CDR3 residues: CASRYLFGGYLNTEAFF. CDR3 DNA sequence: TGTGCCAGCCGCTACCTTTTTGGGGGGTACTTGAACACTGAAGCTTTCTTT.

J is TRBJ2-7 and V is TRBV7-9, with D uncertain. V lost 5 bases to trimming and J lost 3 bases, with 11 bases between them. Germline loops: CDR1 SEHNR, CDR2 FQNEAQ (reference sequence). This CDR3 has 13 residues. The chain's CDR3 is CASSPSVVYEQYF. The CDR3 bases are TGTGCCAGCAGCCCCTCAGTCGTCTACGAGCAGTACTTC. The full variable domain, its missing parts supplied by reference TRBV7-9 and TRBJ2-7, is DTGVSQNPRHKITKRGQNVTFRCDPISEHNRLYWYRQTLGQGPEFLTYFQNEAQLEKSRLLSDRFSAERPKGSFSTLEIQRTEQGDSAMYLCASSPSVVYEQYFGPGTRLTVT.

This clone appeared a single time. The chain has TRBV19 and TRBJ1-1, with 8 nucleotides matching TRBD1. Per germline, CDR1 LNHDA and CDR2 SQIVND (reference sequence). The CDR3 is made up of 13 amino acids. With V trimmed by 4 bases and J by 5 bases, 3 bases remained unmatched. The CDR3 loop is CASSTGGRTEAFF. The DNA of the CDR3 is TGTGCCAGTAGTACAGGGGGCCGTACTGAAGCTTTCTTT.

The genes are TRBV15 and TRBJ2-2, with D hard to call. The germline CDR1 and CDR2 sequences are LNHNV and YYDKDF (reference sequence). This CDR3 comprises 15 residues. Between the trimmed V and J ends, which lost 0 bases and 5 bases, there was a span of 10 bases. The CDR3 reads CATSRDIGWTGELFF. The CDR3 DNA reads TGTGCCACCAGCAGAGATATCGGGTGGACCGGGGAGCTGTTTTTT.